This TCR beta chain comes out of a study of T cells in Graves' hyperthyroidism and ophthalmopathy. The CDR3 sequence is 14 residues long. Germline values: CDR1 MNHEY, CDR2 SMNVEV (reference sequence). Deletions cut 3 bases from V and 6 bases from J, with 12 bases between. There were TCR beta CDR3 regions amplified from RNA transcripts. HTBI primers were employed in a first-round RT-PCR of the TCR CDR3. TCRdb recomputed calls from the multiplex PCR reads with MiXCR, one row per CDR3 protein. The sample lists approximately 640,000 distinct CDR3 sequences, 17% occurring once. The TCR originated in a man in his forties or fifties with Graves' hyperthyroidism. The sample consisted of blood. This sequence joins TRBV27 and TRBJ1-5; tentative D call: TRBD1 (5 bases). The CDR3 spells CASSFTGTTQPQHF. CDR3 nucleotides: TGTGCCAGCAGTTTTACAGGAACTACTCAGCCCCAGCATTTT.